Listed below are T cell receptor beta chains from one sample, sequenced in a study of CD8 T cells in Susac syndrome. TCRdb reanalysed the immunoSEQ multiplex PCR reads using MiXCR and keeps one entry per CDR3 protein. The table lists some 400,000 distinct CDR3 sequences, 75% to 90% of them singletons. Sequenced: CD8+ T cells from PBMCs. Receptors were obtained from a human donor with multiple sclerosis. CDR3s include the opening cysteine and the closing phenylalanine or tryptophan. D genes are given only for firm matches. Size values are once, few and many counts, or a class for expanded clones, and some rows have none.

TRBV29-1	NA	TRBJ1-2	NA	TGCAGCGTTGGACAAGGGCCGGGGTCTGGCTACACCTTC	CSVGQGPGSGYTF
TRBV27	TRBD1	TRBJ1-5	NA	TGTGCCAGCAAAATGACAGGGACTGTGCAGCCCCAGCATTTT	CASKMTGTVQPQHF
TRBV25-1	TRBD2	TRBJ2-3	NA	TGTGCCAGCCGAGATAGCGGGGGGGCCTTTCTTACAGATACGCAGTATTTT	CASRDSGGAFLTDTQYF
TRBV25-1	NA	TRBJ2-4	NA	TGTGCCAGCAGTTCAGGGGATTCCAAAAACATTCAGTACTTC	CASSSGDSKNIQYF
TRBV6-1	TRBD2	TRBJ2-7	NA	TGTGCCAGCAGCCCTTCCGGGACTAGCGGGGGACCTACCTACGAGCAGTACTTC	CASSPSGTSGGPTYEQYF
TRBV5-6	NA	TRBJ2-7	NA	TGTGCCAGCAGCCGAGGGGACTACGAGCAGTACTTC	CASSRGDYEQYF
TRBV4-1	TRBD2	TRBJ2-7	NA	TGCGCCAGCAGCCAAGAACCCAGGGAGGGCGGCGAGCAGTACTTC	CASSQEPREGGEQYF
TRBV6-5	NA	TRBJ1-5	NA	TGTGCCAGCAGTTCCAATAAAAGACAGCCCCAGCATTTT	CASSSNKRQPQHF
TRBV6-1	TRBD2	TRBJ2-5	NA	TGTGCCAGCAACCCCCTCGGACTAGCGTTGTCTCGGCCAGAGACCCGGTACTTC	CASNPLGLALSRPETRYF
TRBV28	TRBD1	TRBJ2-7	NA	TGTGCCAGCAGTCCCTTTGTGCAGGGGGTAGGTGTCGAGCAGTACTTC	CASSPFVQGVGVEQYF
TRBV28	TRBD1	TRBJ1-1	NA	TGTGCCAGCAGTTCCCCCAGGGGGTGGACTGAAGCTTTCTTT	CASSSPRGWTEAFF
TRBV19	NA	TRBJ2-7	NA	TGTGCCAGTAGTGCCGGGGTGGATTACGAGCAGTACTTC	CASSAGVDYEQYF
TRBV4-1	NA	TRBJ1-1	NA	TGCGCCAGCAGCCAAGGCGGGGGTAGGACTGAAGCTTTCTTT	CASSQGGGRTEAFF
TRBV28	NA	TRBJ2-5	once	TGTGCCAGCAATCGCGGCGGACCCCAAGAGACCCAGTACTTC	CASNRGGPQETQYF
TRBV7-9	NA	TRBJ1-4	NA	TGTGCCAGCAGCTCCCTTCCCGGGACGACTGAAAAACTGTTTTTT	CASSSLPGTTEKLFF
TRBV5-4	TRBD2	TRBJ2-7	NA	TGTGCCAGCAGCATAACTAGCGCCTACGAGCAGTACTTC	CASSITSAYEQYF
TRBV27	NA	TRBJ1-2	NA	TGTGCCAGCAGTTTACAGCCTGCTAACTATGGCTACACCTTC	CASSLQPANYGYTF
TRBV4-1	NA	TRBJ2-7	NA	TGCGCCAGCAGCCAAGATCCAGAGGTGTCCTACGAGCAGTACTTC	CASSQDPEVSYEQYF
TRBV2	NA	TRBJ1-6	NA	TGTGCCAGCAGTGAGGATGCAGAGATCTCCTATAATTCACCCCTCCACTTT	CASSEDAEISYNSPLHF
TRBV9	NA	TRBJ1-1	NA	TGTGCCAGCAGCGTAGGTAGGGAATGGGACACTGAAGCTTTCTTT	CASSVGREWDTEAFF
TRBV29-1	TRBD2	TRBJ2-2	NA	TGCAGCGTTGAACAAGCGGGGGGCCGTAGCGGGGAGCTGTTTTTT	CSVEQAGGRSGELFF
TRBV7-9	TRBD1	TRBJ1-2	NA	TGTGCCAGCAGCTTAGGCGGACAGGAGACATCGCTAAACTATGGCTACACCTTC	CASSLGGQETSLNYGYTF
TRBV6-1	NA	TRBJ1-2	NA	TGTGCCAGCAGTGAAGTAACTCCCTATGGCTACACCTTC	CASSEVTPYGYTF
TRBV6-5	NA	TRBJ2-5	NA	TGTGCCAGCAGTTACTCGTCAGGGCAAGAGACCCAGTACTTC	CASSYSSGQETQYF
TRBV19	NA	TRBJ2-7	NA	TGTGCCAGTAGTATTGTGCACCCAAGTCCCTACGAGCAGTACTTC	CASSIVHPSPYEQYF
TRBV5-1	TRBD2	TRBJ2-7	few	TGCGCCAGCAGCTCCACTAGCGGGGGGGCCTACGAGCAGTACTTC	CASSSTSGGAYEQYF
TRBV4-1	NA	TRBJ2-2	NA	TGCGCCAGCAGCCAAGAAGGAGGTGGAGGGGGCACCGGGGAGCTGTTTTTT	CASSQEGGGGGTGELFF
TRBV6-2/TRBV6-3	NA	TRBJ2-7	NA	TGTGCCAGCAGTTCTAGTGTACGCGGCTACGAGCAGTACTTC	CASSSSVRGYEQYF
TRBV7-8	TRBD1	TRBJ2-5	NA	TGTGCCAGCAGCTTAGCCGGGACAGAGTACCAAGAGACCCAGTACTTC	CASSLAGTEYQETQYF
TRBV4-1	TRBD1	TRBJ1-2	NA	TGCGCCAGCAGCCAAGTGGGGCCCCTCGAGGGGACAGGGAACTATGGCTACACCTTC	CASSQVGPLEGTGNYGYTF
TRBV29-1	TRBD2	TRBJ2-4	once	TGCAGCGTTGCTAGCGGGAGTACAAACATTCAGTACTTC	CSVASGSTNIQYF
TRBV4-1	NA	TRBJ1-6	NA	TGCGCCAGCAGCCAAGATAGGGCAGGGGATAATTCACCCCTCCACTTT	CASSQDRAGDNSPLHF
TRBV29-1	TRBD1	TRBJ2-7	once	TGCAGCGTTCAACCACAGGGGGTTACCTACGAGCAGTACTTC	CSVQPQGVTYEQYF
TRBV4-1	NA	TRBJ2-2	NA	TGCGCCAGCAGCCAACTCGTGACCCGGTCGAACACCGGGGAGCTGTTTTTT	CASSQLVTRSNTGELFF
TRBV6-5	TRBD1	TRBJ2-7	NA	TGTGCCAGCAGTTCAGGGGGTTCAGTCTACGAGCAGTACTTC	CASSSGGSVYEQYF
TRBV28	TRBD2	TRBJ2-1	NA	TGTGCCCATGGGCGGGAGGGCTCTAGTGAGCAGTTCTTC	CAHGREGSSEQFF
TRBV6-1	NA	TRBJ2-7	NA	TGTGCCAGCAGTGAATTCGAGAGATACTACGAGCAGTACTTC	CASSEFERYYEQYF
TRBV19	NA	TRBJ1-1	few	TGTGCCAGTAGTATGGGACCGGGCACTGAAGCTTTCTTT	CASSMGPGTEAFF
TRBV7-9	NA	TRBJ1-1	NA	TGTGCCAGCAACCCTCCTACAGGGATCGCAAGCACTGAAGCTTTCTTT	CASNPPTGIASTEAFF
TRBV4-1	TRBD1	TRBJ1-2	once	TGCGCCAGCAGCCAAGATAGGGGGCTCACCTTC	CASSQDRGLTF
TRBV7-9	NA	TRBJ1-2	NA	TGTGCCAGCAGCTTAGTCCGGGAGGGAAACTATGGCTACACCTTC	CASSLVREGNYGYTF